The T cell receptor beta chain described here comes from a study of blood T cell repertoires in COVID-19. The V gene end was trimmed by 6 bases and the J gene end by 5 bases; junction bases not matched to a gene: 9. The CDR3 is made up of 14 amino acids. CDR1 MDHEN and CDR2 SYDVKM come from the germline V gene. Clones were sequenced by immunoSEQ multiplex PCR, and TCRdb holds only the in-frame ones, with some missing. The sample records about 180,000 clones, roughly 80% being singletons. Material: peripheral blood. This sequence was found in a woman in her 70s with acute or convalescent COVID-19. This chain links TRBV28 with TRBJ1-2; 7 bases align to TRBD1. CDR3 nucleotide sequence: TGTGCCAGCAGGCCAGGGGGTCCGGGATATGGCTACACCTTC. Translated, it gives CASRPGGPGYGYTF.